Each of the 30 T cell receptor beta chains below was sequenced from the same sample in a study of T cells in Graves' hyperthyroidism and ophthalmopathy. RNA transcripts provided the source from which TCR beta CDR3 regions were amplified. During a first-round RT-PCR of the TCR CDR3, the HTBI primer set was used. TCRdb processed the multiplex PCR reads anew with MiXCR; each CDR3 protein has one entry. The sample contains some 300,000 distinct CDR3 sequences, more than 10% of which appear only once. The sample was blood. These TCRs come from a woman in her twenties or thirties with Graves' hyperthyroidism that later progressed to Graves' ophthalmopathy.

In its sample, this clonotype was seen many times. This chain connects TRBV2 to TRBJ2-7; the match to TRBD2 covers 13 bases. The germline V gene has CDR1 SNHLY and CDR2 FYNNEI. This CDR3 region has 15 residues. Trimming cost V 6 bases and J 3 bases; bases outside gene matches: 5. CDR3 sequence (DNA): TGTGCCAGCAGCTTGGGACTAGCGGGGAACTACGAGCAGTACTTC. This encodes CASSLGLAGNYEQYF. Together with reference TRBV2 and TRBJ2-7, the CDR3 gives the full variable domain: EPEVTQTPSHQVTQMGQEVILRCVPISNHLYFYWYRQILGQKVEFLVSFYNNEISEKSEIFDDQFSVERPDGSNFTLKIRSTKLEDSAMYFCASSLGLAGNYEQYFGPGTRLTVT.

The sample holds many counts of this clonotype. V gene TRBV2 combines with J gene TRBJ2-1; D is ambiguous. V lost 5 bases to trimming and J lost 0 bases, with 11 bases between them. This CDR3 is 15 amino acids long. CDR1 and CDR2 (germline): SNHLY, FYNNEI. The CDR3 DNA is TGTGCCAGCAGTTACTCGTTGAGCTCCTACAATGAGCAGTTCTTC. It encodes CASSYSLSSYNEQFF.

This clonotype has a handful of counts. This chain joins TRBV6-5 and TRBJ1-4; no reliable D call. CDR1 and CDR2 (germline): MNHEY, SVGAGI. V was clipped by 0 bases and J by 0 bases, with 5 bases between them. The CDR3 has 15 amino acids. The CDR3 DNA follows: TGTGCCAGCAGTTACTCGACCCCAACTAATGAAAAACTGTTTTTT. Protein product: CASSYSTPTNEKLFF.

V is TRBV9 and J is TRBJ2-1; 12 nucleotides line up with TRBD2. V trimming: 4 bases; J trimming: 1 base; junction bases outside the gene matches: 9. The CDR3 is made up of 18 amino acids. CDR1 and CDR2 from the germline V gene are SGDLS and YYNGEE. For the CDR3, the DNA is TGTGCCAGCAGCCCGGAGGGGACTAGCGGGTCTTCCTACAATGAGCAGTTCTTC. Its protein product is CASSPEGTSGSSYNEQFF.

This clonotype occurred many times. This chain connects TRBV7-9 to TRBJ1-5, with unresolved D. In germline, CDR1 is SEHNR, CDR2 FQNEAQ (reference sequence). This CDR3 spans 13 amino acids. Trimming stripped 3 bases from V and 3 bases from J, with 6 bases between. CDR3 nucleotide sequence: TGTGCCAGCAGCTTGACGGACAATCAGCCCCAGCATTTT. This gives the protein CASSLTDNQPQHF.

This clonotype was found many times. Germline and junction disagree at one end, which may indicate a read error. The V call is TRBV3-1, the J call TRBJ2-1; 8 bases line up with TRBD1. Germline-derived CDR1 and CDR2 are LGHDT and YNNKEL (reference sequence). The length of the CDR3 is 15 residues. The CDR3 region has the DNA TGTGCCAGCAACCAAAGGCAGGGGGCGATCAATGAGCAGTTCTTC. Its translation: CASNQRQGAINEQFF.

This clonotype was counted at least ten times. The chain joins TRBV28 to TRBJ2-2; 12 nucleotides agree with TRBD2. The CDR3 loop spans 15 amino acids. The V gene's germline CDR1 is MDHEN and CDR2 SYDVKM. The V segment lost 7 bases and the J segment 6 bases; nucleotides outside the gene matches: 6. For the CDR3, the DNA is TGTGCCAGCACCCTCGGGACTAGCGGGTCCGGGGAGCTGTTTTTT. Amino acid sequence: CASTLGTSGSGELFF.

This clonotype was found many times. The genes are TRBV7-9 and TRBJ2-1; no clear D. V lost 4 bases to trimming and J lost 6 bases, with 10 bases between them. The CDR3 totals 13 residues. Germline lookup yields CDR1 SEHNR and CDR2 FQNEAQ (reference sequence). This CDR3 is CASSSETINEQFF. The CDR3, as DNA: TGTGCCAGCAGCTCTGAGACGATCAATGAGCAGTTCTTC.

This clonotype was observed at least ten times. This CDR3 is CASSFLLNTEAFF. The CDR3, as DNA: TGTGCCAGCAGCTTTCTCCTGAACACTGAAGCTTTCTTT. V gene TRBV11-1 combines with J gene TRBJ1-1; D ambiguous. Trimming cost V 3 bases and J 0 bases, with 5 bases left between them. This CDR3 has 13 amino acids. Looked up from germline, CDR1 is SGHAT and CDR2 is FQDESV (reference sequence).

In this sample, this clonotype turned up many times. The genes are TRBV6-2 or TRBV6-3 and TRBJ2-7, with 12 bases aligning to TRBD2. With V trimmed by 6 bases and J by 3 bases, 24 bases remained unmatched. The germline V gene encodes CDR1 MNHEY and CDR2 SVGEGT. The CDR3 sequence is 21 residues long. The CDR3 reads CASSITSTSGRWTGGNYEQYF. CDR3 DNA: TGTGCCAGCAGCATTACAAGCACTAGCGGGAGGTGGACCGGGGGCAACTACGAGCAGTACTTC.

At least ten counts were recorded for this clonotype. In DNA form, the CDR3 reads TGTGCCAGCAGTTACTCGCCGAGATGGAGGGCGAACACTGAAGCTTTCTTT. This gives the protein CASSYSPRWRANTEAFF. The V gene is TRBV6-2 or TRBV6-3, the J gene TRBJ1-1; D remains unclear. Per germline, CDR1 MNHEY and CDR2 SVGEGT. V lost 0 bases to trimming and J lost 1 base, with 15 bases between them. This CDR3 has 17 amino acids.

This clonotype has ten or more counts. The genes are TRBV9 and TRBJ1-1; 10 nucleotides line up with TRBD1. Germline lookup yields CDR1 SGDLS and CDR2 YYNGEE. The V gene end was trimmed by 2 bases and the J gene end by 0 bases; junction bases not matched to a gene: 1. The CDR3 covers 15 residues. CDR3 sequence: CASSVGTGVNTEAFF. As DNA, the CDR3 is TGTGCCAGCAGCGTTGGGACAGGGGTGAACACTGAAGCTTTCTTT.

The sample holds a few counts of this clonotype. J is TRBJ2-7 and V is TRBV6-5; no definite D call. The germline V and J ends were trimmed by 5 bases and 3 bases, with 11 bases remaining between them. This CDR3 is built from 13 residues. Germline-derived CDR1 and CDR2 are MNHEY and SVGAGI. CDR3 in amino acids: CASSLQLHYEQYF. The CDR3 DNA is TGTGCCAGCAGTCTCCAACTACACTACGAGCAGTACTTC.

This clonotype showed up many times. CDR3 bases: TGTGCCTGGAGTCCCCGATCGACTAGCGGGAGGTACGAGCAGTACTTC. It is translated as CAWSPRSTSGRYEQYF. This chain connects TRBV30 to TRBJ2-7, with 13 nucleotides matching TRBD2. CDR3 size: 16 residues. J gave up 4 bases and V 2 bases, and 8 bases lay outside the gene matches. Germline V CDR1 and CDR2: GTSNPN, SVGIG (reference sequence).

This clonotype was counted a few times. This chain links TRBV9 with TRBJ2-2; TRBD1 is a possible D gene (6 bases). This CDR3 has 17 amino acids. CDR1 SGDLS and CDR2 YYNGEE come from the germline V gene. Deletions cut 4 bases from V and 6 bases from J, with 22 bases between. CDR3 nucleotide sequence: TGTGCCAGCAGCCCACCTCGAATGGGGACATTGGCCGGGGAGCTGTTTTTT. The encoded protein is CASSPPRMGTLAGELFF.

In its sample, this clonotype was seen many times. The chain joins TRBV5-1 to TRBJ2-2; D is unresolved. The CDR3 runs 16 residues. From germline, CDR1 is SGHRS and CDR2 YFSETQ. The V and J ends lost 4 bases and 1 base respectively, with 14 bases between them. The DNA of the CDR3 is TGCGCCAGCAGCCTCCGGTTGGTAGAGAACACCGGGGAGCTGTTTTTT. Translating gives CASSLRLVENTGELFF.

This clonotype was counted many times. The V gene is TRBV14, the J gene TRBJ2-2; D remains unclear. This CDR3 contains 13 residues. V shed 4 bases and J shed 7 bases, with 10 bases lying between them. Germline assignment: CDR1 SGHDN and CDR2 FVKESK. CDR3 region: CASSLPGGGELFF. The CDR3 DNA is TGTGCCAGCAGCCTACCAGGTGGCGGGGAGCTGTTTTTT.

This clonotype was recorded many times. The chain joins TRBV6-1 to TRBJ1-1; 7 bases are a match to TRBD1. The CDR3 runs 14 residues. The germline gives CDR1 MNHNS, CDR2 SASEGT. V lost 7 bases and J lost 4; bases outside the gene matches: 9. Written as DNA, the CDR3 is TGTGCCAGCAATCCGGCAGGGGGTTTCACTGAAGCTTTCTTT. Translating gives CASNPAGGFTEAFF.

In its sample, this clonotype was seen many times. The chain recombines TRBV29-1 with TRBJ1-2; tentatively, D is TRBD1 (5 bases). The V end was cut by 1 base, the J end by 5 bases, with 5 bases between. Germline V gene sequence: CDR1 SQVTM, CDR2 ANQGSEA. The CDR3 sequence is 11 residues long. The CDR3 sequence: CSVEGQYGYTF. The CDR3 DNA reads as TGCAGCGTTGAAGGACAGTATGGCTACACCTTC.

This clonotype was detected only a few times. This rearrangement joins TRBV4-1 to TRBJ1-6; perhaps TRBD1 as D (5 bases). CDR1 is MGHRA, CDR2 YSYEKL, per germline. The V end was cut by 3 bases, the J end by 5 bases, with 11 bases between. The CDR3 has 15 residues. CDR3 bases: TGCGCCAGCAGCCAGGAGGGACGGAATAATTCACCCCTCCACTTT. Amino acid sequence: CASSQEGRNNSPLHF.

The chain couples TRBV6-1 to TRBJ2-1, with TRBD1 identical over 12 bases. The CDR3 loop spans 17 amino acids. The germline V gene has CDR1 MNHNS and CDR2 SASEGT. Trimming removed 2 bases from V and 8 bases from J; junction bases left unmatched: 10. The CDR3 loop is CASSEPGRDRGRDEQFF. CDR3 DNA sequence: TGTGCCAGCAGTGAACCCGGCCGGGACAGGGGGCGCGATGAGCAGTTCTTC.

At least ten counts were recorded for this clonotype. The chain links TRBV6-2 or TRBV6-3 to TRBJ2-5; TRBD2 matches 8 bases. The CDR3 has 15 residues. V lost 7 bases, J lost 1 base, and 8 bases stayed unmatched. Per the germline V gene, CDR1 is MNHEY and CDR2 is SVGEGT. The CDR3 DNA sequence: TGTGCCAGCACGCGGACTAGCAGAGCCCAAGAGACCCAGTACTTC. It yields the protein CASTRTSRAQETQYF.

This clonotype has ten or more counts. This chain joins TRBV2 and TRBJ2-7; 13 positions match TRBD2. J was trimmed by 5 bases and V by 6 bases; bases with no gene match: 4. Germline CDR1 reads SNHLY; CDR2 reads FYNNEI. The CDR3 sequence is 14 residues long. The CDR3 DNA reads TGTGCCAGCAGCAGGACTAGCGGGAGCCACGAGCAGTACTTC. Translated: CASSRTSGSHEQYF.

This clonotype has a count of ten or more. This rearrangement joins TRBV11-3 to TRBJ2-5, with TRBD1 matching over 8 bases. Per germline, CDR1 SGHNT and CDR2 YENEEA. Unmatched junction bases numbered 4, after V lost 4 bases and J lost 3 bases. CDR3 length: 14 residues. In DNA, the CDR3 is TGTGCCAGCAGCTCTCAGGACAGGGAAGAGACCCAGTACTTC. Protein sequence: CASSSQDREETQYF.

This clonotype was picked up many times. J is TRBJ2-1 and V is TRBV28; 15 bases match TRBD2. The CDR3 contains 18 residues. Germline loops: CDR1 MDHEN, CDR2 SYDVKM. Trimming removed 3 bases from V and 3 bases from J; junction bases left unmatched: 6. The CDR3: CASSFLGLAGGFYNEQFF. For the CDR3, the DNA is TGTGCCAGCAGTTTCCTGGGACTAGCGGGAGGCTTCTACAATGAGCAGTTCTTC.

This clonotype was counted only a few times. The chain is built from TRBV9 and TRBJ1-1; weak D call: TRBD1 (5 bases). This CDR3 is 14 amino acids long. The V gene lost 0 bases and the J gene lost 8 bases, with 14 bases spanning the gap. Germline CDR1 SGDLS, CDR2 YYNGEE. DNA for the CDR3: TGTGCCAGCAGCGTAGGGGAGGACATAAACGAAGCTTTCTTT. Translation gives CASSVGEDINEAFF.

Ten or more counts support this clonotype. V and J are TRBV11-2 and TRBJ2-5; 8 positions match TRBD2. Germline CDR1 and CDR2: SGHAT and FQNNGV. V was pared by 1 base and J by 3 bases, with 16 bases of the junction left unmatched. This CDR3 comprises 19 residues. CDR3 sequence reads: CASSLVYRTTSAKEETQYF. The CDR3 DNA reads TGTGCCAGCAGCTTAGTTTATAGGACGACTAGCGCGAAGGAAGAGACCCAGTACTTC.

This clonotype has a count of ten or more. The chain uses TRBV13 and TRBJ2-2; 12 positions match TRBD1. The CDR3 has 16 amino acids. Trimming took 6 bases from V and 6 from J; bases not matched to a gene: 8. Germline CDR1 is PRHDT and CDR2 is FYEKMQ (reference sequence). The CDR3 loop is CASSRDRGPRPGELFF. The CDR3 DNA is TGTGCCAGCAGTCGGGACAGGGGGCCTAGGCCCGGGGAGCTGTTTTTT.

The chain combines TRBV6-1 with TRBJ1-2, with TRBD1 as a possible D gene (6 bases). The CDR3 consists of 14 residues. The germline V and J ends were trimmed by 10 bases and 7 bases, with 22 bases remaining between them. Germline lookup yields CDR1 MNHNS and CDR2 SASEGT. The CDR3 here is CATDDAAGRGGYTF. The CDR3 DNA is TGTGCCACTGACGATGCAGCGGGCAGGGGTGGCTACACCTTC.

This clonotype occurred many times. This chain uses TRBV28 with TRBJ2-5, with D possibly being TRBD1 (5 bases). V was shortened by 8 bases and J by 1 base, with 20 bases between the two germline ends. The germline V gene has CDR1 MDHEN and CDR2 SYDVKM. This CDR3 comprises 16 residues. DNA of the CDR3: TGTGCCAGCGGACCCGGGCAGGGCAGTTTCCAAGAGACCCAGTACTTC. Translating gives CASGPGQGSFQETQYF.